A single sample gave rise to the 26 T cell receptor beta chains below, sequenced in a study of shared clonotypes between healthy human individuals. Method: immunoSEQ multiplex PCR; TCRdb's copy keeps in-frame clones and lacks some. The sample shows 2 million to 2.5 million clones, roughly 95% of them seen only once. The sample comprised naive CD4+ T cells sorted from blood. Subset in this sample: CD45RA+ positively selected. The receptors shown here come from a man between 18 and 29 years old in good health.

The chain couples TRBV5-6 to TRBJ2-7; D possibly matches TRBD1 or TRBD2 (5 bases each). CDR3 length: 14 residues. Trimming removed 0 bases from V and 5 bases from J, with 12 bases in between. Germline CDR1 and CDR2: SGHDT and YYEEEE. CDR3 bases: TGTGCCAGCAGCTTGGTAGGGGCTAGCAACGAGCAGTACTTC. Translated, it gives CASSLVGASNEQYF.

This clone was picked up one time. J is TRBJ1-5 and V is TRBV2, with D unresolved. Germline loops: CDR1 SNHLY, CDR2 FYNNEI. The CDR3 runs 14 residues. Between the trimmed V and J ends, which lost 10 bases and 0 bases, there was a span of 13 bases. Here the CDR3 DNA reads TGTGCCACCGGGATGACTACTAGCAATCAGCCCCAGCATTTT. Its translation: CATGMTTSNQPQHF.

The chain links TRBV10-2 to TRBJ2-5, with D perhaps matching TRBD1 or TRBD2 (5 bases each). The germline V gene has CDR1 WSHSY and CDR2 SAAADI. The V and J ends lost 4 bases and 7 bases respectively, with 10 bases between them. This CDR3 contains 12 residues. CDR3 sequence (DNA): TGCGCCAGCAGTGGAGGGGACGCGACCCAGTACTTC. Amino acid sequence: CASSGGDATQYF.

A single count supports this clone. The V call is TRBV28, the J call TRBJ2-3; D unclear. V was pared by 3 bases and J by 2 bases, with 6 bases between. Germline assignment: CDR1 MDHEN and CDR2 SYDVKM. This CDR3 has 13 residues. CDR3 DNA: TGTGCCAGCAGTTTTCCTCACACAGATACGCAGTATTTT. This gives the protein CASSFPHTDTQYF.

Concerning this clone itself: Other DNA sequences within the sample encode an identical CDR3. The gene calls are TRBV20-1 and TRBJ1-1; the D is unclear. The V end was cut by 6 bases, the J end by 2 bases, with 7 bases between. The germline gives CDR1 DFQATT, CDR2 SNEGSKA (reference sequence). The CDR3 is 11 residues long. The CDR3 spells CSATGNTEAFF. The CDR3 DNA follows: TGCAGTGCCACGGGTAACACTGAAGCTTTCTTT.

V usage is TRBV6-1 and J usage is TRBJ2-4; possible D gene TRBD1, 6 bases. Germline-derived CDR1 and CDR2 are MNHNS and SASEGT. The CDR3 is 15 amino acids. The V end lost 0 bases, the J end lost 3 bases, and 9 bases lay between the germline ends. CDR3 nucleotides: TGTGCCAGCAGTGAAGCGACCAGGGGCAAAAACATTCAGTACTTC. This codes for CASSEATRGKNIQYF.

The CDR3 spells CASSRQGQGEETQYF. The CDR3 DNA reads as TGTGCCAGCAGCCGGCAGGGACAGGGGGAAGAGACCCAGTACTTC. V and J are TRBV5-4 and TRBJ2-5, with 11 bases identical to TRBD1. V was clipped by 4 bases and J by 3 bases; unmatched bases: 5. CDR1 is SGHNT, CDR2 YYREEE, per germline (reference sequence). The CDR3 is 15 residues long.

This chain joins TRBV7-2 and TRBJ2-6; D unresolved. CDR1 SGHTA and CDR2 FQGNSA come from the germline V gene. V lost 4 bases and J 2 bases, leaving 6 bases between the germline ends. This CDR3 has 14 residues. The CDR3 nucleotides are TGTGCCAGCAGCTCTACCGCTGGGGCCAACGTCCTGACTTTC. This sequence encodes CASSSTAGANVLTF.

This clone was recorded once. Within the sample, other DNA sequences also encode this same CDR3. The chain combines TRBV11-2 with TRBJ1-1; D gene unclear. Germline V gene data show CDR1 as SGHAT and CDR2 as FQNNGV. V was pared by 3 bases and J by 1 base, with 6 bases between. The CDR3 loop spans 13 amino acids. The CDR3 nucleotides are TGTGCCAGCAGCTTTTCAGAGAACACTGAAGCTTTCTTT. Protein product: CASSFSENTEAFF. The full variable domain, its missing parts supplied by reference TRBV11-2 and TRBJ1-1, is EAGVAQSPRYKIIEKRQSVAFWCNPISGHATLYWYQQILGQGPKLLIQFQNNGVVDDSQLPKDRFSAERLKGVDSTLKIQPAKLEDSAVYLCASSFSENTEAFFGQGTRLTVV.

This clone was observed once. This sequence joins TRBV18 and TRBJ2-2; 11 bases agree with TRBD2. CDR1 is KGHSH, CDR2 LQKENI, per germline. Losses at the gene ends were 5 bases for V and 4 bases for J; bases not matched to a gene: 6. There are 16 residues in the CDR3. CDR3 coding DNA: TGTGCCAGCTCAAGCGGGACTAGCGGAGGCACCGGGGAGCTGTTTTTT. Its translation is CASSSGTSGGTGELFF.

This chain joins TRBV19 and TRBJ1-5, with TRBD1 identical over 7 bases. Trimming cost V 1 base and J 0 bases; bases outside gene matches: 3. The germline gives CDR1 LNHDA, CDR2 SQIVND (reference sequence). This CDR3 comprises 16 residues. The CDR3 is CASSIVAGGSNQPQHF. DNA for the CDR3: TGTGCCAGTAGTATAGTAGCAGGGGGTAGCAATCAGCCCCAGCATTTT.

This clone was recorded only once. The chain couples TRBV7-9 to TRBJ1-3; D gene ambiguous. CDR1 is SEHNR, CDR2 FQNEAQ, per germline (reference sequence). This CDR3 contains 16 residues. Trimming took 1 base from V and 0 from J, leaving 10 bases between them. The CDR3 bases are TGTGCCAGCAGCTTAGTTGTTATGGACTCTGGAAACACCATATATTTT. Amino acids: CASSLVVMDSGNTIYF.

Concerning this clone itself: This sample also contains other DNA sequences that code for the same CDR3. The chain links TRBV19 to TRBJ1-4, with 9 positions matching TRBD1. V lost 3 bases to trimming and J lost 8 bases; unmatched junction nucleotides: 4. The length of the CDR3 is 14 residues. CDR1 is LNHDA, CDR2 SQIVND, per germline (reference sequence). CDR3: CASSIGTGREKLFF. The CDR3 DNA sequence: TGTGCCAGTAGTATCGGGACAGGGAGGGAAAAACTGTTTTTT.

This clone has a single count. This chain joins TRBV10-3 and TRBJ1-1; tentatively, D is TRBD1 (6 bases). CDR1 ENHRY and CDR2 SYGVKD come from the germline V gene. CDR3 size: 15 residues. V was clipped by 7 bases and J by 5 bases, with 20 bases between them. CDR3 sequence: CAITGAEGVGTEAFF. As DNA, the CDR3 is TGTGCCATCACAGGGGCCGAGGGTGTGGGTACTGAAGCTTTCTTT.

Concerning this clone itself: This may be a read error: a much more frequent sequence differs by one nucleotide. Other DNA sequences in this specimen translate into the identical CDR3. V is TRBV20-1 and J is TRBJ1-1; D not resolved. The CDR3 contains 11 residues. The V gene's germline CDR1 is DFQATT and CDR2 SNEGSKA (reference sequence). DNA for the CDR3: TGCAGTGCTGGAGAGAACACTGAAGCTTTCTTT. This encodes CSAGENTEAFF.

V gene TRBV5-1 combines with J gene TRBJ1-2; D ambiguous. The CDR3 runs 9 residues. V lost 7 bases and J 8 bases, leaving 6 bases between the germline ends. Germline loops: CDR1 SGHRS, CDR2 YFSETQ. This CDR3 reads CASLRGYTF. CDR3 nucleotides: TGCGCCAGCCTCAGGGGCTACACCTTC.

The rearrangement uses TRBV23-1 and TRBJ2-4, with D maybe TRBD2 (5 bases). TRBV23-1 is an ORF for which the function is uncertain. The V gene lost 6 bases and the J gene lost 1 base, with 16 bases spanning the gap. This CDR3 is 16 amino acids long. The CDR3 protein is CASRDLRRRAKNIQYF. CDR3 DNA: TGCGCCAGCAGGGACCTTAGGAGGCGGGCCAAAAACATTCAGTACTTC.

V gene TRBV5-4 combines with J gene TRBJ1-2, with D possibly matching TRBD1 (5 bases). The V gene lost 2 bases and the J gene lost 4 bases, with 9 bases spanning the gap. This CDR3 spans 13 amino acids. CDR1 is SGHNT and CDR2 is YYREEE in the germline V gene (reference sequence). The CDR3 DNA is TGTGCCAGCAGCTTAGGGGAGATCTATGGCTACACCTTC. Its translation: CASSLGEIYGYTF.

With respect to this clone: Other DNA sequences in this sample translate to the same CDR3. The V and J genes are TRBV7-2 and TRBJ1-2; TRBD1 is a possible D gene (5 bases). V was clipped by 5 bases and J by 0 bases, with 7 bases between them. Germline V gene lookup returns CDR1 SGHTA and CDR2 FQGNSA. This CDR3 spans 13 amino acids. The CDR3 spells CASSPGPNYGYTF. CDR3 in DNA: TGTGCCAGCAGCCCGGGACCTAACTATGGCTACACCTTC.

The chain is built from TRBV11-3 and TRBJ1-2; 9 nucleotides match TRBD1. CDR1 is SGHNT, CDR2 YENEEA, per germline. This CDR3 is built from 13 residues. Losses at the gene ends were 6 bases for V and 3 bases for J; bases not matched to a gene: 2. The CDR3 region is CASRGDRDYGYTF. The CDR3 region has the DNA TGTGCCAGCAGAGGGGACAGGGACTATGGCTACACCTTC.

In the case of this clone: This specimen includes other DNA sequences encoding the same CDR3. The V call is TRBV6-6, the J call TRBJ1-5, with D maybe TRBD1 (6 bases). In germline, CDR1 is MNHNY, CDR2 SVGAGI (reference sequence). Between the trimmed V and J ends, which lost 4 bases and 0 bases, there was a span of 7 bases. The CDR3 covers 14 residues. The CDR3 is CASSSGVSNQPQHF. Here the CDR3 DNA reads TGTGCCAGCAGTTCAGGGGTTAGCAATCAGCCCCAGCATTTT.

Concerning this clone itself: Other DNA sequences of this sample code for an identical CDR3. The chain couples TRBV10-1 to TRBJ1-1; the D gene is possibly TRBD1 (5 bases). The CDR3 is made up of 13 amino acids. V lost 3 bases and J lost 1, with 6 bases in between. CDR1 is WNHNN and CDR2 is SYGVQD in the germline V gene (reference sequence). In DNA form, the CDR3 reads TGCGCCAGCAGTGAAAGGGGGAACACTGAAGCTTTCTTT. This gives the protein CASSERGNTEAFF.

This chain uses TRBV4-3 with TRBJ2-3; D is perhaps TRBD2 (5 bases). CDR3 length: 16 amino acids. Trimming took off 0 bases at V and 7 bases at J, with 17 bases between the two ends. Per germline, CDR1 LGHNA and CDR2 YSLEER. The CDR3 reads CASSQDWSSQGNTQYF. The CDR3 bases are TGCGCCAGCAGCCAAGATTGGTCTAGCCAAGGGAATACGCAGTATTTT.

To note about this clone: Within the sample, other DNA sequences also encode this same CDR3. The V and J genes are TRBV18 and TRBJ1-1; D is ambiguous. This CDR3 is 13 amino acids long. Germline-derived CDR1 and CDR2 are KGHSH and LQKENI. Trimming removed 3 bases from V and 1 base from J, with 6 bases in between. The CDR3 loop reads CASSPGRNTEAFF. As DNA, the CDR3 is TGTGCCAGCTCACCGGGGAGGAACACTGAAGCTTTCTTT.

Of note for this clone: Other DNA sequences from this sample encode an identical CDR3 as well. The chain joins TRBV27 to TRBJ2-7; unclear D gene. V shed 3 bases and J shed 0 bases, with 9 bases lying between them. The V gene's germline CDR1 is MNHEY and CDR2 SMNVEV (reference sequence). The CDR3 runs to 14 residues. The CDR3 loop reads CASSFRAVSYEQYF. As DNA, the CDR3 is TGTGCCAGCAGTTTTCGTGCAGTCTCCTACGAGCAGTACTTC.

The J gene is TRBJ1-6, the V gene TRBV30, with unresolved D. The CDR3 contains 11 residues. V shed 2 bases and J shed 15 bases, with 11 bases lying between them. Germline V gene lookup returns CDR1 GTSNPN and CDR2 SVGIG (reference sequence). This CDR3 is CAWSPSDFLHF. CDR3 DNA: TGTGCCTGGAGTCCTTCGGACTTCCTCCACTTT.